The text below deals with one T cell receptor beta chain. This entry comes from a study of cytomegalovirus exposure and HLA in healthy donors. The PCR had 60 Vbeta and 13 Jbeta primers. Clones were sequenced by immunoSEQ multiplex PCR, and TCRdb holds only the in-frame ones, with some missing. The sample yields roughly 190,000 clones, approximately 75% seen once. The sequence was collected from a man under 40 in good health and CMV-seropositive. The sample comprised PBMCs.

For the CDR3, the DNA is TGTGCCAGCAGTTACTCGATCGGGGACAGGGAGAACACCATATATTTT. This encodes CASSYSIGDRENTIYF. The chain has TRBV6-6 and TRBJ1-3; 9 nucleotides match TRBD1. V shed 0 bases and J 7 bases; nucleotides not matched to a gene: 7. Germline V CDR1 and CDR2: MNHNY, SVGAGI (reference sequence). The CDR3 is 16 amino acids.